Listed here are 30 T cell receptor beta chains from one sample, sequenced in a study of control samples from healthy donors and cancer patients. Produced via immunoSEQ multiplex PCR; TCRdb's table is partial and in-frame only. The sample has 100,000 to 150,000 clones; 85% to 95% are singletons. The sample was blood. All receptors derive from a man between 18 and 35 years old in good health.

V and J are TRBV14 and TRBJ2-7; a possible D gene is TRBD1 (5 bases). The CDR3 is made up of 13 amino acids. Trimming took 0 bases from V and 7 from J, leaving 10 bases between them. Germline V gene lookup returns CDR1 SGHDN and CDR2 FVKESK. The CDR3 spells CASSQDRQGEQYF. The DNA of the CDR3 is TGTGCCAGCAGCCAAGATCGGCAGGGTGAGCAGTACTTC.

The V gene is TRBV30, the J gene TRBJ1-4; unclear D gene. Germline values: CDR1 GTSNPN, CDR2 SVGIG (reference sequence). There are 14 residues in the CDR3. Trimming removed 0 bases at V and 6 bases at J, with 11 bases between. The CDR3 sequence is CAWSVLTVYEKLFF. The CDR3 DNA follows: TGTGCCTGGAGTGTACTCACCGTCTATGAAAAACTGTTTTTT. Variable domain in full (rest from reference TRBV30 and TRBJ1-4): SQTIHQWPATLVQPVGSPLSLECTVEGTSNPNLYWYRQAAGRGLQLLFYSVGIGQISSEVPQNLSASRPQDRQFILSSKKLLLSDSGFYLCAWSVLTVYEKLFFGSGTQLSVL.

The J gene is TRBJ2-2, the V gene TRBV20-1; perhaps TRBD2 as D (6 bases). This CDR3 spans 14 amino acids. V was cut by 3 bases and J by 6 bases, with 14 bases left in between. The germline CDR1 and CDR2 sequences are DFQATT and SNEGSKA (reference sequence). The CDR3 loop reads CSASHASGAGELFF. The CDR3 nucleotides read TGCAGTGCTAGTCACGCGTCGGGGGCCGGGGAGCTGTTTTTT.

V gene TRBV3-1 (or the pseudogene TRBV3-2) combines with J gene TRBJ1-1; no definite D call. Germline CDR1 LGHDT, CDR2 YNNKEL (reference sequence). This CDR3 contains 15 residues. The V end lost 0 bases, the J end lost 0 bases, and 8 bases lay between the germline ends. The CDR3 loop reads CASSQDWQLNTEAFF. CDR3 coding DNA: TGTGCCAGCAGCCAAGATTGGCAGCTGAACACTGAAGCTTTCTTT.

The chain is built from TRBV19 and TRBJ1-5; D is possibly TRBD1 (5 bases). The CDR3 has 14 amino acids. From germline, CDR1 is LNHDA and CDR2 SQIVND (reference sequence). V shed 4 bases and J shed 9 bases, with 16 bases lying between them. CDR3 DNA sequence: TGTGCCAGTAGTACGAAACAGGTCTGGGGGCCCCAGCATTTT. Translated: CASSTKQVWGPQHF.

The chain links TRBV10-3 to TRBJ1-3; D call uncertain. Germline loops: CDR1 ENHRY, CDR2 SYGVKD. V was cut by 9 bases and J by 0 bases, with 6 bases left in between. This CDR3 has 12 residues. The CDR3 DNA reads TGTGCCATACAGAGCTCTGGAAACACCATATATTTT. Translation: CAIQSSGNTIYF.

The V gene is TRBV7-9, the J gene TRBJ1-3; TRBD1 matches at 8 bases. Germline V gene sequence: CDR1 SEHNR, CDR2 FQNEAQ (reference sequence). V lost 5 bases, J lost 0 bases, and 3 bases stayed unmatched. The CDR3 loop spans 15 amino acids. The CDR3 region is CASSRQGSSGNTIYF. CDR3 DNA: TGTGCCAGCAGCCGACAGGGGAGCTCTGGAAACACCATATATTTT.

The chain combines TRBV7-4 with TRBJ2-4, with D possibly being TRBD1 (6 bases). The ends were cut back, 10 bases at V and 1 base at J, with 17 bases in the middle. Germline V gene sequence: CDR1 SGHVT, CDR2 SQSDAQ. This CDR3 region has 15 residues. CDR3 bases: TGTGCCAATTCCTCCGGGACACTTGCCAAAAACATTCAGTACTTC. Its translation is CANSSGTLAKNIQYF. Full variable domain (missing parts from reference TRBV7-4 and TRBJ2-4): GAGVSQSPRYKVAKRGRDVALRCDSISGHVTLYWYRQTLGQGSEVLTYSQSDAQRDKSGRPSGRFSAERPERSVSTLKIQRTEQGDSAVYLCANSSGTLAKNIQYFGAGTRLSVL.

The V and J genes are TRBV10-2 and TRBJ1-5; TRBD1 agrees at 8 bases. The CDR3 covers 14 residues. Germline lookup yields CDR1 WSHSY and CDR2 SAAADI. V was pared by 8 bases and J by 3 bases, with 6 bases of the junction left unmatched. CDR3 bases: TGCGCCAGCCGAAAGACAGGGGCCAATCAGCCCCAGCATTTT. Its protein is CASRKTGANQPQHF.

The V and J genes are TRBV10-2 and TRBJ1-2; D ambiguous. This CDR3 is 12 amino acids long. Per germline, CDR1 WSHSY and CDR2 SAAADI. The V end was cut by 5 bases, the J end by 8 bases, with 12 bases between. CDR3 loop: CASSSGSGGYTF. In DNA form, the CDR3 reads TGCGCCAGCAGTTCAGGATCGGGCGGCTACACCTTC.

The DNA for the CDR3 is TGTGCCAGCAGCTTATTGTCCATGAACACTGAAGCTTTCTTT. Encoded protein: CASSLLSMNTEAFF. The chain links TRBV7-9 to TRBJ1-1, with D uncertain. This CDR3 contains 14 residues. The V gene's germline CDR1 is SEHNR and CDR2 FQNEAQ (reference sequence). Trimming shortened V by 2 bases and J by 0 bases, and 7 bases separated the two germline ends.

This sequence joins TRBV7-9 and TRBJ2-7, with D unclear. Germline CDR1 and CDR2: SEHNR and FQNEAQ (reference sequence). The CDR3 consists of 11 residues. The V end was cut by 5 bases, the J end by 6 bases, with 8 bases between. CDR3 DNA: TGTGCCAGCAGCGGGGATAGCGAGCAGTACTTC. It is translated as CASSGDSEQYF.

Here the CDR3 reads CASSLAGTEAFF. In DNA form, the CDR3 reads TGTGCCAGCAGTTTAGCGGGGACTGAAGCTTTCTTT. The chain couples TRBV12-3 or TRBV12-4 to TRBJ1-1; D gene ambiguous. V was clipped by 0 bases and J by 5 bases, with 4 bases between them. The CDR3 sequence is 12 residues long.

V usage is TRBV5-1 and J usage is TRBJ2-7; unclear D gene. The V gene lost 0 bases and the J gene lost 1 base, with 8 bases spanning the gap. From germline, CDR1 is SGHRS and CDR2 YFSETQ. The length of the CDR3 is 14 residues. In DNA, the CDR3 is TGCGCCAGCAGCTTGGGGTACGGATCCTACGAGCAGTACTTC. Its protein is CASSLGYGSYEQYF.

J is TRBJ2-6 and V is TRBV7-6; D call uncertain. The germline V and J ends were trimmed by 0 bases and 0 bases, with 9 bases remaining between them. The CDR3 contains 17 residues. CDR1 is SGHVS and CDR2 is FNYEAQ in the germline V gene. CDR3 sequence reads: CASSLAYRDSGANVLTF. CDR3 nucleotides: TGTGCCAGCAGCTTAGCGTACCGTGACTCTGGGGCCAACGTCCTGACTTTC.

The chain combines TRBV6-6 with TRBJ2-5; weak D call: TRBD1 (6 bases). V dropped 0 bases and J dropped 1 base, with 9 bases sitting between them. In germline, CDR1 is MNHNY, CDR2 SVGAGI (reference sequence). This CDR3 region has 15 residues. This CDR3 reads CASSYSVGGQETQYF. The CDR3 DNA reads as TGTGCCAGCAGTTACTCGGTAGGGGGCCAAGAGACCCAGTACTTC.

The gene calls are TRBV7-9 and TRBJ2-4; the match to TRBD2 covers 10 bases. CDR3 length equals 17 residues. Germline values: CDR1 SEHNR, CDR2 FQNEAQ (reference sequence). J was trimmed by 6 bases and V by 1 base; bases with no gene match: 9. The CDR3 protein is CASSLGGSGGAGNIQYF. CDR3 nucleotides: TGTGCCAGCAGCTTAGGAGGGAGCGGGGGGGCCGGAAACATTCAGTACTTC.

The chain uses TRBV19 and TRBJ2-2; perhaps TRBD1 as D (6 bases). V was clipped by 6 bases and J by 2 bases, with 13 bases between them. The CDR3 has 15 amino acids. The V gene's germline CDR1 is LNHDA and CDR2 SQIVND (reference sequence). The CDR3 coding sequence is TGTGCCAGTAGGACCGGGACACTTAACACCGGGGAGCTGTTTTTT. Residues: CASRTGTLNTGELFF.

The chain recombines TRBV6-6 with TRBJ1-5; 8 positions agree with TRBD1. In germline, CDR1 is MNHNY, CDR2 SVGAGI (reference sequence). This CDR3 spans 15 amino acids. With V trimmed by 7 bases and J by 1 base, 6 bases remained unmatched. CDR3 protein: CASTETGVSNQPQHF. The CDR3 DNA is TGTGCCAGCACCGAGACAGGGGTGAGCAATCAGCCCCAGCATTTT.

The chain combines TRBV4-1 with TRBJ1-1; 9 bases fit TRBD1. The J segment lost 2 bases and the V segment lost 4 bases, leaving 2 bases of the junction unmatched. This CDR3 is 14 amino acids long. Per the germline V gene, CDR1 is MGHRA and CDR2 is YSYEKL. CDR3 nucleotide sequence: TGCGCCAGCAGCCCGGACAGGGGAAACACTGAAGCTTTCTTT. This gives the protein CASSPDRGNTEAFF.

The chain links TRBV5-1 to TRBJ1-1; D is ambiguous. The CDR3 runs to 15 residues. Germline V gives CDR1 SGHRS, CDR2 YFSETQ. V lost 7 bases, J lost 1 base, and 17 bases lay in between. The DNA for the CDR3 is TGCGCCAGCCTTTCCCCGACCGAGGGGAACACTGAAGCTTTCTTT. This gives the protein CASLSPTEGNTEAFF. Filled out from reference TRBV5-1 and TRBJ1-1, the complete variable domain reads KAGVTQTPRYLIKTRGQQVTLSCSPISGHRSVSWYQQTPGQGLQFLFEYFSETQRNKGNFPGRFSGRQFSNSRSEMNVSTLELGDSALYLCASLSPTEGNTEAFFGQGTRLTVV.

This sequence joins TRBV18 and TRBJ1-4; 7 nucleotides align to TRBD1. V was clipped by 6 bases and J by 7 bases; unmatched bases: 11. CDR1 KGHSH and CDR2 LQKENI come from the germline V gene. The CDR3 totals 15 residues. The CDR3 DNA sequence: TGTGCCAGCTCCCCCAACCGGGACAGCAGTGAAAAACTGTTTTTT. Residues: CASSPNRDSSEKLFF. The full variable domain, completed using reference TRBV18 and TRBJ1-4, is NAGVMQNPRHLVRRRGQEARLRCSPMKGHSHVYWYRQLPEEGLKFMVYLQKENIIDESGMPKERFSAEFPKEGPSILRIQQVVRGDSAAYFCASSPNRDSSEKLFFGSGTQLSVL.

The chain has TRBV27 and TRBJ2-3, with D unresolved. Germline CDR1 and CDR2: MNHEY and SMNVEV (reference sequence). The V gene lost 5 bases and the J gene lost 2 bases, with 5 bases spanning the gap. CDR3 length: 12 residues. The CDR3 region is CASSLDTDTQYF. CDR3 coding DNA: TGTGCCAGCAGTCTCGACACAGATACGCAGTATTTT.

J is TRBJ1-2 and V is TRBV6-6; 7 bases are shared with TRBD1. The trim removed 5 bases at V and 5 bases at J, leaving 5 bases unmatched. CDR1 is MNHNY, CDR2 SVGAGI, per germline (reference sequence). The CDR3 has 13 amino acids. In nucleotides, the CDR3 is TGTGCCAGCAGTCAGGACAGGAGTTATGGCTACACCTTC. This encodes CASSQDRSYGYTF.

The rearrangement joins TRBV10-3 to TRBJ1-1, with D unclear. Germline CDR1 reads ENHRY; CDR2 reads SYGVKD. V was shortened by 0 bases and J by 1 base, with 9 bases between the two germline ends. The CDR3 consists of 15 residues. The CDR3 DNA reads TGTGCCATCAGTGAGTCGTTGCGTAGGAACACTGAAGCTTTCTTT. It yields the protein CAISESLRRNTEAFF.

Note on this clone: Distinct nucleotide sequences in the sample also encode this CDR3. The chain is built from TRBV7-9 and TRBJ1-3; no clear D gene. V lost 3 bases to trimming and J lost 5 bases, with 2 bases between them. The CDR3 is made up of 11 amino acids. Germline V CDR1 and CDR2: SEHNR, FQNEAQ (reference sequence). CDR3 amino acids: CASSLRNTIYF. The DNA of the CDR3 is TGTGCCAGCAGCTTGAGAAACACCATATATTTT.

The rearrangement links TRBV5-1 to TRBJ2-1; 11 positions agree with TRBD2. The CDR3 sequence is 14 residues long. Losses at the gene ends were 7 bases for V and 3 bases for J; bases not matched to a gene: 3. CDR1 and CDR2 from the germline V gene are SGHRS and YFSETQ. This CDR3 is CASSGTSGYNEQFF. CDR3 in DNA: TGCGCCAGCTCCGGGACTAGCGGCTACAATGAGCAGTTCTTC.

This clone was counted once. The V call is TRBV4-2, the J call TRBJ1-1, with a tentative D call TRBD1 (6 bases). CDR1 is LGHNA and CDR2 is YNFKEQ in the germline V gene. Trimming pared 4 bases from V and 4 bases from J, leaving 13 bases between. There are 14 residues in the CDR3. CDR3 sequence: CASSPQGPATEAFF. CDR3 nucleotide sequence: TGTGCCAGCAGCCCTCAGGGGCCTGCCACTGAAGCTTTCTTT.

This clone showed up just a few times. The chain recombines TRBV7-2 with TRBJ1-6, with D perhaps matching TRBD1 (6 bases). The CDR3 sequence is 18 residues long. The V end was cut by 5 bases, the J end by 9 bases, with 26 bases between. CDR1 SGHTA and CDR2 FQGNSA come from the germline V gene. The CDR3 DNA reads as TGTGCCAGCAGCCCAACAGGGTTTAGGAGGGGAGATATTTCACCCCTCCACTTT. It specifies CASSPTGFRRGDISPLHF. Together with reference TRBV7-2 and TRBJ1-6, the CDR3 gives the full variable domain: GAGVSQSPSNKVTEKGKDVELRCDPISGHTALYWYRQSLGQGLEFLIYFQGNSAPDKSGLPSDRFSAERTGGSVSTLTIQRTQQEDSAVYLCASSPTGFRRGDISPLHFGNGTRLTVT.

V and J are TRBV11-2 and TRBJ1-1; 10 nucleotides line up with TRBD1. The V gene's germline CDR1 is SGHAT and CDR2 FQNNGV. CDR3 length: 15 residues. Trimming at V came to 4 bases and at J to 5 bases, leaving 7 bases not matched to a gene. The DNA for the CDR3 is TGTGCCAGCAGCTCTACGGGACAGGGGAATACTGAAGCTTTCTTT. Translation: CASSSTGQGNTEAFF.